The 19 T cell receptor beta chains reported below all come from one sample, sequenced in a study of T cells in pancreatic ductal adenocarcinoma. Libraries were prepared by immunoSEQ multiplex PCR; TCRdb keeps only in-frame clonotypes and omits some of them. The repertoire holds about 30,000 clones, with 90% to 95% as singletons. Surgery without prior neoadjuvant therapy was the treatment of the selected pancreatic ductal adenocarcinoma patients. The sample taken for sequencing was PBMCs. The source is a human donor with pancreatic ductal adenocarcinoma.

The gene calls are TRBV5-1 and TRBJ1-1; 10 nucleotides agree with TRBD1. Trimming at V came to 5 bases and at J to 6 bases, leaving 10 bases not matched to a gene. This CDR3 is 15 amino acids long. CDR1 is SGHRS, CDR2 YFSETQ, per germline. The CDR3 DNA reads TGCGCCAGCAGACAACCGGGACAGGGGAGGTCTGAAGCTTTCTTT. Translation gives CASRQPGQGRSEAFF.

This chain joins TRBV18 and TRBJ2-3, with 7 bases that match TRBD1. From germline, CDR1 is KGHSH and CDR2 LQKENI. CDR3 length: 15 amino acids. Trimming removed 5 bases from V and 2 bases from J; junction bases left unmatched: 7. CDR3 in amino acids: CASSTLGTDTDTQYF. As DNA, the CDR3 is TGTGCCAGCTCAACATTAGGGACAGACACAGATACGCAGTATTTT.

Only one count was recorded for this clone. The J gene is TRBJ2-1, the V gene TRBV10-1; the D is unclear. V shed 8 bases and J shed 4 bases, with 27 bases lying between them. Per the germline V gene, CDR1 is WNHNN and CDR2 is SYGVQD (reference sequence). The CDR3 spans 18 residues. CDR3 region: CASGPPVAGARRYNEQFF. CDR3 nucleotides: TGCGCCAGCGGCCCCCCCGTGGCAGGCGCCAGGAGATACAATGAGCAGTTCTTC.

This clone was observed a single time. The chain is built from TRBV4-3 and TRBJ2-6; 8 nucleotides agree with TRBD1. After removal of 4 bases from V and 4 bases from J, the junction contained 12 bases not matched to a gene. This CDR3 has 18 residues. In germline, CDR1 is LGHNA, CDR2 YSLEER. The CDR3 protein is CASSLEINRGRGANVLTF. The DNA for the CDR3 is TGCGCCAGCAGCCTGGAGATAAACAGGGGGAGGGGGGCCAACGTCCTGACTTTC.

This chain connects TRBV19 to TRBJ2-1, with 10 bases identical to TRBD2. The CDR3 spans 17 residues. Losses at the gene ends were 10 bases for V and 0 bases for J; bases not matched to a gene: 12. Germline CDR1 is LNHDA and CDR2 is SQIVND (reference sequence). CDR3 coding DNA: TGTGCCACCAGCTCCCTAGCGGGAGCCTTCTCCTACAATGAGCAGTTCTTC. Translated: CATSSLAGAFSYNEQFF.

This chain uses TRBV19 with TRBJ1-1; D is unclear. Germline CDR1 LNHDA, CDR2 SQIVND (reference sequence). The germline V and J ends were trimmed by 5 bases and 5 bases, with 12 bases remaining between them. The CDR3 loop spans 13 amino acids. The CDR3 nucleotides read TGTGCCAGTAGTTTCCTGGGTGGAACTGAAGCTTTCTTT. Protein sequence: CASSFLGGTEAFF. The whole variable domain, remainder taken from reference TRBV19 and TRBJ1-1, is DGGITQSPKYLFRKEGQNVTLSCEQNLNHDAMYWYRQDPGQGLRLIYYSQIVNDFQKGDIAEGYSVSREKKESFPLTVTSAQKNPTAFYLCASSFLGGTEAFFGQGTRLTVV.

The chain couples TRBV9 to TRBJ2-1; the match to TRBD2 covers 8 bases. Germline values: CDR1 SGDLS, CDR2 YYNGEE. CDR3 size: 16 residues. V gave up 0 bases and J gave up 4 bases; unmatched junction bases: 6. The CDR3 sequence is CASSVGAGVEYNEQFF. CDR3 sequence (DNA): TGTGCCAGCAGCGTAGGAGCGGGAGTGGAGTACAATGAGCAGTTCTTC.

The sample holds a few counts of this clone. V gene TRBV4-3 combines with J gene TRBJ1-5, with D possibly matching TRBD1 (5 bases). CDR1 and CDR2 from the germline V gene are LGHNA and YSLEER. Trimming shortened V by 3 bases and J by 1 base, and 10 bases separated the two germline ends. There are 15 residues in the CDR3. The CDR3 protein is CASSQGTGSNQPQHF. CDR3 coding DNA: TGCGCCAGCAGCCAGGGGACGGGCAGCAATCAGCCCCAGCATTTT.

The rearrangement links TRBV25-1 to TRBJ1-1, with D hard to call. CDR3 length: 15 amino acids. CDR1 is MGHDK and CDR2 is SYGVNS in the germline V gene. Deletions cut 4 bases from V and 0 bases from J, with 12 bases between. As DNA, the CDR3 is TGTGCCAGCAGTGCCCGATTTTCGGTGAACACTGAAGCTTTCTTT. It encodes CASSARFSVNTEAFF.

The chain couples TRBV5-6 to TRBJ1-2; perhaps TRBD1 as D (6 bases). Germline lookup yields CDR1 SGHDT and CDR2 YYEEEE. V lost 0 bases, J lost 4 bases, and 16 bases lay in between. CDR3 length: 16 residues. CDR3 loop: CASSLAAGASRYGYTF. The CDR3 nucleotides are TGTGCCAGCAGCTTGGCCGCGGGGGCGAGTCGCTATGGCTACACCTTC. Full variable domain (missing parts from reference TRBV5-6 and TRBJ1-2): DAGVTQSPTHLIKTRGQQVTLRCSPKSGHDTVSWYQQALGQGPQFIFQYYEEEERQRGNFPDRFSGHQFPNYSSELNVNALLLGDSALYLCASSLAAGASRYGYTFGSGTRLTVV.

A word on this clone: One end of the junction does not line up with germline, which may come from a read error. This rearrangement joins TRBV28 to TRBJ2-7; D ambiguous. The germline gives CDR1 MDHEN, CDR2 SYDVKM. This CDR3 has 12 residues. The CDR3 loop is CASSQIRAPPNF. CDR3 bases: TGTGCCAGCAGCCAAATCCGGGCCCCACCTAACTTC.

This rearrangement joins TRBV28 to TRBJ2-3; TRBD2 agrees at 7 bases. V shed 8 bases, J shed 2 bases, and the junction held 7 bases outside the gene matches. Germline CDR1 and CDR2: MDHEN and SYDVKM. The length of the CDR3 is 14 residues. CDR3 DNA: TGTGCCAGCTGTTGGACTAGTGTCACAGATACGCAGTATTTT. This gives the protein CASCWTSVTDTQYF.

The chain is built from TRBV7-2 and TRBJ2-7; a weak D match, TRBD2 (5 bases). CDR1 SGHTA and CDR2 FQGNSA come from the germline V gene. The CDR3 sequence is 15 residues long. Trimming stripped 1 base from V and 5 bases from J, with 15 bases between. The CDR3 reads CASSLVAGFSNEQYF. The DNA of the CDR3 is TGTGCCAGCAGCTTAGTTGCGGGCTTTAGCAACGAGCAGTACTTC. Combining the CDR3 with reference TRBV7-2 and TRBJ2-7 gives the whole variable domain GAGVSQSPSNKVTEKGKDVELRCDPISGHTALYWYRQSLGQGLEFLIYFQGNSAPDKSGLPSDRFSAERTGGSVSTLTIQRTQQEDSAVYLCASSLVAGFSNEQYFGPGTRLTVT.

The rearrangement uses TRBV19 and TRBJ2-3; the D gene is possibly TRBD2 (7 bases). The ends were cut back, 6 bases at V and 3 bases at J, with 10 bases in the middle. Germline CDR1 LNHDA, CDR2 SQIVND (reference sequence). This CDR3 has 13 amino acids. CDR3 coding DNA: TGTGCCAGTAGAGAGGGGGGGACAGATACGCAGTATTTT. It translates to CASREGGTDTQYF.

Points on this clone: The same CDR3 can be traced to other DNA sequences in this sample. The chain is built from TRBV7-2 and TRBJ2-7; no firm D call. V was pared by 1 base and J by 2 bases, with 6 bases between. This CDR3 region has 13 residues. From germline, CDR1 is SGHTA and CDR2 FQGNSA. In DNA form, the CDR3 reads TGTGCCAGCAGCTTAGACCCTGCCTACGAGCAGTACTTC. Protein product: CASSLDPAYEQYF.

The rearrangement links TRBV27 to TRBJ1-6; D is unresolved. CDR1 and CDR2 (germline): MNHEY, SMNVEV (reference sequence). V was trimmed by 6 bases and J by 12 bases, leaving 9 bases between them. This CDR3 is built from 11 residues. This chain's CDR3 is CASSDRGPLHF. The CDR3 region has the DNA TGTGCCAGCAGCGACCGTGGACCCCTCCACTTT.

CDR3 residues: CASSEKRTGQPSSYNEQFF. The CDR3 bases are TGTGCCAGCAGCGAAAAGAGGACAGGGCAACCTAGCTCCTACAATGAGCAGTTCTTC. The chain combines TRBV7-8 with TRBJ2-1, with 8 bases lining up with TRBD1. The germline V gene has CDR1 SGHVS and CDR2 FQNEAQ. The CDR3 runs 19 residues. V gave up 5 bases and J gave up 0 bases; unmatched junction bases: 15.

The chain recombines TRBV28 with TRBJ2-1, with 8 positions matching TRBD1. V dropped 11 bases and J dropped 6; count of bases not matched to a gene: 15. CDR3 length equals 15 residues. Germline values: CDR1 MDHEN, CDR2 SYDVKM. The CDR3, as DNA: TGTGCCGAATCCTCAGGGGGCCTTGAAGCCAATGAGCAGTTCTTC. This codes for CAESSGGLEANEQFF.

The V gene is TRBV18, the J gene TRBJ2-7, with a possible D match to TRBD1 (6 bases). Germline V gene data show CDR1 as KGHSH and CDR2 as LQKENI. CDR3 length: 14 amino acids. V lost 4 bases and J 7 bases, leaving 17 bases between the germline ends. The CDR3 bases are TGTGCCAGCTCACGTAACAGGGAAGGGAGTGAGCAGTACTTC. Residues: CASSRNREGSEQYF.